This TCR beta chain was profiled in a study of blood T cell repertoires in COVID-19. Overall study: Both acute and convalescent COVID-19 samples were obtained from the United States, Italy and Spain. The analysed material was cDNA or gDNA that came from T cells, B-cell-depleted T cells, or PBMCs.

To note about this clone: The sample holds other DNA sequences that translate to the same CDR3.

In the source study's methods: Reference gene primers were amplified, and this amplification served to estimate nucleated cell counts. Profiled with immunoSEQ multiplex PCR; TCRdb holds only in-frame clones, not every one. V, J and clone size reflect that table, while D and trimming were determined from the DNA. The table has a few hundred thousand clones, roughly 85% seen once. Germline CDR1 MGHRA, CDR2 YSYEKL. This CDR3 has 15 residues. The V and J ends lost 4 bases and 2 bases, in that order; junction bases with no gene match: 5. The gene calls are TRBV4-1 and TRBJ1-2; 9 bases map to TRBD1. The receptor was derived from a woman under 30 with acute or convalescent COVID-19. The sample was peripheral blood. CDR3 loop: CASSPRDRANYGYTF. The CDR3 nucleotides are TGCGCCAGCAGCCCCCGGGACAGGGCCAACTATGGCTACACCTTC.